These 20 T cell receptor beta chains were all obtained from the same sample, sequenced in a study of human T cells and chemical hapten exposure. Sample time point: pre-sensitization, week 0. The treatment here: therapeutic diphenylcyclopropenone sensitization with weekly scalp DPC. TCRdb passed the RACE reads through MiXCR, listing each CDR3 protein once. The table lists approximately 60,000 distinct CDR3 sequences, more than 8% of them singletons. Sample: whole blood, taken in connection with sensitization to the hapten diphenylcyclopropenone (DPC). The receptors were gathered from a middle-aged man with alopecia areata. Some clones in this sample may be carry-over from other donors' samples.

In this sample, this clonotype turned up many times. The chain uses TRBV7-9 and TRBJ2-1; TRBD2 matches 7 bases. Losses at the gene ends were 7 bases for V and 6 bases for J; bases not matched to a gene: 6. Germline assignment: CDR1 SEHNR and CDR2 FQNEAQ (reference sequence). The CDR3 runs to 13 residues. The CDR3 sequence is CASNPSGANEQFF. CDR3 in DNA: TGTGCCAGCAATCCGAGCGGGGCCAATGAGCAGTTCTTC.

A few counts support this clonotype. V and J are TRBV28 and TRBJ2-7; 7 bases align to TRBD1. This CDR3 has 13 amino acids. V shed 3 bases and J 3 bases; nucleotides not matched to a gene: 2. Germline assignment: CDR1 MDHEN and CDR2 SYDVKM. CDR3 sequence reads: CASSLGQRYEQYF. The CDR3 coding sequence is TGTGCCAGCAGTTTGGGACAGCGCTACGAGCAGTACTTC.

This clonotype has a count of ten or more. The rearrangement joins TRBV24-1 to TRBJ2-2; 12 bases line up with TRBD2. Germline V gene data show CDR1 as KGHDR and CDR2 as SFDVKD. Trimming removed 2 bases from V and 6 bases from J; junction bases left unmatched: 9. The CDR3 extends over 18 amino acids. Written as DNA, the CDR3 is TGTGCCACCAGTGATTGGCTAGCGGGAGGGGAACACGCCGGGGAGCTGTTTTTT. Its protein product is CATSDWLAGGEHAGELFF.

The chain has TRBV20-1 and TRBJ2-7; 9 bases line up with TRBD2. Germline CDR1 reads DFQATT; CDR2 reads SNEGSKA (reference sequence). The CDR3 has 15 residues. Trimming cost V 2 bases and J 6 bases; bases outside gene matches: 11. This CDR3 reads CSARWASGIGGEQYF. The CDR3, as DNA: TGCAGTGCTAGATGGGCTAGCGGGATAGGTGGCGAGCAGTACTTC.

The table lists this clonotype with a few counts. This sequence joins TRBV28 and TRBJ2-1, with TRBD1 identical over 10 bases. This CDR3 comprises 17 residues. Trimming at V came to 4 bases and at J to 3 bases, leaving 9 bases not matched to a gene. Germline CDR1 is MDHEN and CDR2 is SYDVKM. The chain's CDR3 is CASSWVSRDRGYNEQFF. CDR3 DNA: TGTGCCAGCAGTTGGGTTTCACGGGACAGGGGCTACAATGAGCAGTTCTTC.

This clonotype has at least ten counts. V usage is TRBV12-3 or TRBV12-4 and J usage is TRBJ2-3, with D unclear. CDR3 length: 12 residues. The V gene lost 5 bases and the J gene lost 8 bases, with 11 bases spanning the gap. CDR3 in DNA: TGTGCCAGCAGTCCCGGCCGGGCTACGCAGTATTTT. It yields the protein CASSPGRATQYF.

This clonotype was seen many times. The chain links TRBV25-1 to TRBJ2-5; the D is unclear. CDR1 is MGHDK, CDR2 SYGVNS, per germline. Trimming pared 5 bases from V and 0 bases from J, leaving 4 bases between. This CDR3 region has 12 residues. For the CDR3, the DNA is TGTGCCAGCAGTCCAGACCAAGAGACCCAGTACTTC. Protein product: CASSPDQETQYF.

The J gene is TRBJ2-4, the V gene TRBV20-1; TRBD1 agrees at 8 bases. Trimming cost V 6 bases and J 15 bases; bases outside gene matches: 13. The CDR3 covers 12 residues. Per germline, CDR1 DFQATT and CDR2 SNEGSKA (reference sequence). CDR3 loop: CSARNPRTGMYF. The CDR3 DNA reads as TGCAGTGCCCGAAATCCCCGGACAGGGATGTACTTC.

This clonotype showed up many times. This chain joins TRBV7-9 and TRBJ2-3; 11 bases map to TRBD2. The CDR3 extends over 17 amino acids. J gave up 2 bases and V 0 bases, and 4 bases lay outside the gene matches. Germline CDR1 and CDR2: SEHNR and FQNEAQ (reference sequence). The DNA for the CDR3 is TGTGCCAGCAGCTTAGCGGAACTAGCGGGAGCCACAGATACGCAGTATTTT. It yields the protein CASSLAELAGATDTQYF.

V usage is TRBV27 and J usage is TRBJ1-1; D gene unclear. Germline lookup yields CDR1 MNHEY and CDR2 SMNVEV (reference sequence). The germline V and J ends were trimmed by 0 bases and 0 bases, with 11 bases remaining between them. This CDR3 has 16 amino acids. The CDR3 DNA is TGTGCCAGCAGTTTATCACGCCCCAGCTTGAACACTGAAGCTTTCTTT. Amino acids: CASSLSRPSLNTEAFF.

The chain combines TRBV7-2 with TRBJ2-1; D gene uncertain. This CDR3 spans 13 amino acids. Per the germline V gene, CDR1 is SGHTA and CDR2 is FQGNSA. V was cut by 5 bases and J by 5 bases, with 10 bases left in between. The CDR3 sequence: CASSRRTDNEQFF. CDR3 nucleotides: TGTGCCAGCAGCCGAAGAACAGACAATGAGCAGTTCTTC.

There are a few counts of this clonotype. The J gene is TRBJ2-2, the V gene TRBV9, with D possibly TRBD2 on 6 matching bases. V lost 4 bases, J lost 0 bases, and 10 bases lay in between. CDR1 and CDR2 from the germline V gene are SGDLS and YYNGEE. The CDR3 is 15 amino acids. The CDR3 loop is CASSTSGANTGELFF. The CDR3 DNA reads TGTGCCAGCAGCACCTCGGGAGCGAACACCGGGGAGCTGTTTTTT.

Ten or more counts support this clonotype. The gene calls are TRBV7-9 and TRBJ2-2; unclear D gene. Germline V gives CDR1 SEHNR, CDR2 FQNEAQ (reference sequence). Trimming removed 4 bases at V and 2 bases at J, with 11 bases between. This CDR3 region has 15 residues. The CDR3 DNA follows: TGTGCCAGCAGCTCAGGCTCTCCCAACACCGGGGAGCTGTTTTTT. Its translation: CASSSGSPNTGELFF.

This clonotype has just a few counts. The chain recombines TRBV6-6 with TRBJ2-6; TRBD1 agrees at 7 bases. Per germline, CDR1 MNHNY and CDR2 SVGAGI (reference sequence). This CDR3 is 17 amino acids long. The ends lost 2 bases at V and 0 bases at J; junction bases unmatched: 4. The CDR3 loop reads CASSYGTALSGANVLTF. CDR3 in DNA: TGTGCCAGCAGTTACGGGACAGCCCTCTCTGGGGCCAACGTCCTGACTTTC.

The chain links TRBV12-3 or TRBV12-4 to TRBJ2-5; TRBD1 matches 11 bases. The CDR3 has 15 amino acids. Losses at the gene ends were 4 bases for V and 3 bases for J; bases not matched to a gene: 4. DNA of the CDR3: TGTGCCAGCAGTTCTCCGGGACAGGGGGAAGAGACCCAGTACTTC. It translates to CASSSPGQGEETQYF.

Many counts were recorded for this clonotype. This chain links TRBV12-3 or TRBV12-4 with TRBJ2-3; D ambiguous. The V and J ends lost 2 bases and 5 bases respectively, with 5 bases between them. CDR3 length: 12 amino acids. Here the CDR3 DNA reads TGTGCCAGCAGTTTATCGGTAGATACGCAGTATTTT. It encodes CASSLSVDTQYF.

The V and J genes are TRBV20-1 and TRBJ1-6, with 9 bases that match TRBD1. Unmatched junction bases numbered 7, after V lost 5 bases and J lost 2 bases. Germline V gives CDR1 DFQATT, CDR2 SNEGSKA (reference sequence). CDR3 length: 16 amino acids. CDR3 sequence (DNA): TGCAGTGCTCGACAACAGGGGGCGACCTATAATTCACCCCTCCACTTT. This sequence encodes CSARQQGATYNSPLHF.

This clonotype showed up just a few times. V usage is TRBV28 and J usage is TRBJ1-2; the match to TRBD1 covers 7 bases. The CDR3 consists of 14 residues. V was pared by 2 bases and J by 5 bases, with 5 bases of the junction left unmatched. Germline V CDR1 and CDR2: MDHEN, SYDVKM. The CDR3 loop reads CASSLEGARYGYTF. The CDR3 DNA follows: TGTGCCAGCAGTTTAGAGGGGGCACGGTATGGCTACACCTTC.

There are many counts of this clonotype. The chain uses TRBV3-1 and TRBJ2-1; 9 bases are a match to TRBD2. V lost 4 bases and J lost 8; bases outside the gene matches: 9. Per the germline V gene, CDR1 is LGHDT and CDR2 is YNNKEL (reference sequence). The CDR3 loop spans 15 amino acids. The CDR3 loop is CASSPELLAGYEQFF. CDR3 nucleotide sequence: TGTGCCAGCAGCCCGGAATTGCTAGCGGGATATGAGCAGTTCTTC.

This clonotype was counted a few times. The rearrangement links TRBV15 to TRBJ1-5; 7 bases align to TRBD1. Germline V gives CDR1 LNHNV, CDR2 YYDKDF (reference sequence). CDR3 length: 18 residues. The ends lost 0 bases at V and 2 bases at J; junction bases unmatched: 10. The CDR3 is CATSRDAGTENGNQPQHF. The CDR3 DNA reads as TGTGCCACCAGCAGAGATGCTGGGACAGAGAACGGCAATCAGCCCCAGCATTTT.